This T cell receptor beta chain was sequenced during a study of blood T cell repertoires in COVID-19. Whole-study context: The United States, Italy and Spain were the sources of the acute and convalescent COVID-19 samples. PBMCs, B-cell-depleted T cells, or T cells provided the cDNA or gDNA that made up the material.

The CDR3 consists of 13 residues. CDR1 is SGHDT and CDR2 is YYEEEE in the germline V gene. With 0 bases removed from V and 5 bases from J, the gap between germline ends came to 9 bases. Original processing notes: From reference gene primer amplification, estimates of nucleated cell counts were derived. TCRdb keeps only in-frame clones here, not all; method: immunoSEQ multiplex PCR. V, J and clone size were drawn from that table, and D and trimming were deduced from the DNA. This sample carries roughly 42,000 clones, around 89% of them seen once, and the ten largest clones take roughly 6.2%. The source is a human donor in a cohort sampled during active COVID-19. The sequenced material came from peripheral blood. V gene TRBV5-6 combines with J gene TRBJ2-7; D unclear. The CDR3, as DNA: TGTGCCAGCAGCTTGGACGGTTACGACGAGCAGTACTTC. Amino acids: CASSLDGYDEQYF. The full variable domain, its missing parts supplied by reference TRBV5-6 and TRBJ2-7, is DAGVTQSPTHLIKTRGQQVTLRCSPKSGHDTVSWYQQALGQGPQFIFQYYEEEERQRGNFPDRFSGHQFPNYSSELNVNALLLGDSALYLCASSLDGYDEQYFGPGTRLTVT.